Below are 20 T cell receptor beta chains sequenced from a single sample in a study of blood T cell repertoires in COVID-19. The protocol was immunoSEQ multiplex PCR, while the TCRdb copy is restricted to in-frame clones and leaves out a portion. Among tens of thousands of clones, more than 70% were seen once, and the ten largest hold around 17%. Sequenced material: peripheral blood. Receptor source: a human donor in a cohort sampled during active COVID-19.

The genes are TRBV7-2 and TRBJ2-5, with D uncertain. The CDR3 is 13 residues long. V was trimmed by 3 bases and J by 0 bases, leaving 5 bases between them. CDR1 SGHTA and CDR2 FQGNSA come from the germline V gene. CDR3 DNA sequence: TGTGCCAGCAGCTTCTCTGACCAAGAGACCCAGTACTTC. It codes for CASSFSDQETQYF. Based on the CDR3 plus reference TRBV7-2 and TRBJ2-5, the full variable domain is GAGVSQSPSNKVTEKGKDVELRCDPISGHTALYWYRQSLGQGLEFLIYFQGNSAPDKSGLPSDRFSAERTGGSVSTLTIQRTQQEDSAVYLCASSFSDQETQYFGPGTRLLVL.

V is TRBV5-1 and J is TRBJ2-3; 13 bases are a match to TRBD2. Germline loops: CDR1 SGHRS, CDR2 YFSETQ. The trim removed 3 bases at V and 1 base at J, leaving 5 bases unmatched. CDR3 length: 17 amino acids. As DNA, the CDR3 is TGCGCCAGCAGCTACCGACTAGCGGGGGGTGGCACAGATACGCAGTATTTT. It codes for CASSYRLAGGGTDTQYF.

The chain couples TRBV28 to TRBJ2-7, with a weak D call TRBD2 (6 bases). The germline gives CDR1 MDHEN, CDR2 SYDVKM. The length of the CDR3 is 14 residues. V lost 5 bases and J 2 bases, leaving 13 bases between the germline ends. CDR3 amino acids: CASSPSGGAYEQYF. The CDR3, as DNA: TGTGCCAGCAGTCCGTCAGGAGGGGCCTACGAGCAGTACTTC.

The rearrangement joins TRBV5-1 to TRBJ1-6, with 7 bases lining up with TRBD1. V was pared by 0 bases and J by 6 bases, with 3 bases of the junction left unmatched. Per the germline V gene, CDR1 is SGHRS and CDR2 is YFSETQ. CDR3 length: 15 amino acids. As DNA, the CDR3 is TGCGCCAGCAGCTTGGGGGACAGTGTTAATTCACCCCTCCACTTT. Its translation is CASSLGDSVNSPLHF.

The chain is built from TRBV3-1 (or the pseudogene TRBV3-2) and TRBJ2-7; D might be TRBD2 (5 bases). Germline V lookup: CDR1 LGHDT, CDR2 YNNKEL (reference sequence). This CDR3 has 15 residues. V was trimmed by 6 bases and J by 0 bases, leaving 15 bases between them. The DNA for the CDR3 is TGTGCCAGCAGTCCCTTGAGCGGAATCTCCTACGAGCAGTACTTC. Protein: CASSPLSGISYEQYF.

The chain combines TRBV5-4 with TRBJ2-1; 14 positions agree with TRBD2. The CDR3 sequence is 17 residues long. From germline, CDR1 is SGHNT and CDR2 YYREEE (reference sequence). V was pared by 4 bases and J by 2 bases, with 5 bases of the junction left unmatched. The CDR3 is CASSPGGLAGAYNEQFF. CDR3 nucleotide sequence: TGTGCCAGCAGCCCGGGGGGACTAGCGGGGGCCTACAATGAGCAGTTCTTC.

V is TRBV27 and J is TRBJ2-5; D is unresolved. CDR3 length equals 15 residues. CDR1 MNHEY and CDR2 SMNVEV come from the germline V gene (reference sequence). V gave up 2 bases and J gave up 4 bases, with 14 bases separating them. The CDR3: CASSLAPTIGETQYF. The CDR3 nucleotides are TGTGCCAGCAGTTTAGCCCCCACAATTGGAGAGACCCAGTACTTC.

The chain employs TRBV3-1 (or the pseudogene TRBV3-2) and TRBJ2-7; TRBD1 agrees at 7 bases. Germline values: CDR1 LGHDT, CDR2 YNNKEL (reference sequence). J gave up 4 bases and V 0 bases, and 3 bases lay outside the gene matches. CDR3 length equals 14 residues. The CDR3 sequence is CASSQDLGQYEQYF. The DNA for the CDR3 is TGTGCCAGCAGCCAAGATCTGGGACAGTACGAGCAGTACTTC.

The chain links TRBV19 to TRBJ2-7, with 7 bases lining up with TRBD1. CDR1 LNHDA and CDR2 SQIVND come from the germline V gene (reference sequence). V was pared by 8 bases and J by 3 bases, with 7 bases of the junction left unmatched. This CDR3 has 13 residues. As DNA, the CDR3 is TGTGCCAGTGGACGACGGGACAGCTACGAGCAGTACTTC. It specifies CASGRRDSYEQYF.

The chain joins TRBV19 to TRBJ2-1; 15 positions agree with TRBD2. The CDR3 covers 15 residues. Trimming took 7 bases from V and 10 from J; bases not matched to a gene: 8. Germline CDR1 and CDR2: LNHDA and SQIVND (reference sequence). CDR3 loop: CASNPGLAGGGEQFF. CDR3 in DNA: TGTGCCAGTAACCCGGGACTAGCGGGGGGTGGGGAGCAGTTCTTC. The full variable domain, its missing parts supplied by reference TRBV19 and TRBJ2-1, is DGGITQSPKYLFRKEGQNVTLSCEQNLNHDAMYWYRQDPGQGLRLIYYSQIVNDFQKGDIAEGYSVSREKKESFPLTVTSAQKNPTAFYLCASNPGLAGGGEQFFGPGTRLTVL.

The CDR3 DNA follows: TGTGCCAGTAGTAGCCGGGACTGGAGCAATCAGCCCCAGCATTTT. It translates to CASSSRDWSNQPQHF. This chain uses TRBV19 with TRBJ1-5; D is perhaps TRBD1 (5 bases). This CDR3 is 15 amino acids long. The germline V and J ends were trimmed by 4 bases and 1 base, with 11 bases remaining between them. Germline V gene sequence: CDR1 LNHDA, CDR2 SQIVND (reference sequence).

The V call is TRBV5-1, the J call TRBJ2-7; D is perhaps TRBD1 (5 bases). The length of the CDR3 is 16 residues. Germline V gene data show CDR1 as SGHRS and CDR2 as YFSETQ. Trimming stripped 0 bases from V and 1 base from J, with 14 bases between. CDR3 nucleotides: TGCGCCAGCAGCTTGGCCGAGGACAATCCGTCCTACGAGCAGTACTTC. It encodes CASSLAEDNPSYEQYF.

The chain is built from TRBV28 and TRBJ1-4; D is perhaps TRBD1 (6 bases). The CDR3 is made up of 17 amino acids. V dropped 5 bases and J dropped 1 base, with 17 bases sitting between them. Germline V lookup: CDR1 MDHEN, CDR2 SYDVKM. The CDR3 DNA follows: TGTGCCAGCAGTCCCCCCCCAGGGGCGCTAACTAATGAAAAACTGTTTTTT. It codes for CASSPPPGALTNEKLFF.

This clone came up a few times. This chain links TRBV28 with TRBJ1-5; TRBD1 matches at 9 bases. Germline V gene sequence: CDR1 MDHEN, CDR2 SYDVKM. Trimming took 4 bases from V and 5 from J; bases not matched to a gene: 3. The CDR3 spans 14 residues. The chain's CDR3 is CASSYDRGYQPQHF. As DNA, the CDR3 is TGTGCCAGCAGTTATGACAGGGGGTATCAGCCCCAGCATTTT.

This clone was seen more than once but under ten times. This CDR3 is CASSLSLGLGSLGDTIYF. The CDR3 coding sequence is TGTGCCAGCAGTTTATCATTGGGGTTGGGGAGTTTAGGAGACACCATATATTTT. J is TRBJ1-3 and V is TRBV28; D remains ambiguous. The CDR3 is 18 residues long. Trimming stripped 1 base from V and 8 bases from J, with 24 bases between. Germline V gives CDR1 MDHEN, CDR2 SYDVKM.

This clone was observed a handful of times. The J gene is TRBJ1-1, the V gene TRBV5-4; no reliable D call. The germline gives CDR1 SGHNT, CDR2 YYREEE (reference sequence). Trimming took 4 bases from V and 4 from J, leaving 11 bases between them. The CDR3 is made up of 13 amino acids. The CDR3 DNA sequence: TGTGCCAGCAGCAAGGGAGGGAGCACTGAAGCTTTCTTT. It translates to CASSKGGSTEAFF.

V usage is TRBV30 and J usage is TRBJ1-2; D is perhaps TRBD1 (6 bases). Germline-derived CDR1 and CDR2 are GTSNPN and SVGIG (reference sequence). This CDR3 contains 13 residues. V gave up 2 bases and J gave up 4 bases, with 11 bases separating them. In DNA form, the CDR3 reads TGTGCCTGGAGTCTCGGGACAATCTATGGCTACACCTTC. Translated, it gives CAWSLGTIYGYTF.

Note on this clone: The junction differs from germline at one of its ends, possibly a read error. The CDR3 region is CASRLEWGREQFF. The DNA for the CDR3 is TGTGCCAGCAGGTTAGAGTGGGGGCGTGAGCAGTTCTTC. The chain has TRBV7-8 and TRBJ2-1, with D perhaps matching TRBD1 (6 bases). CDR1 SGHVS and CDR2 FQNEAQ come from the germline V gene. The CDR3 totals 13 residues. The complete variable domain, with remaining parts taken from reference TRBV7-8 and TRBJ2-1, reads GAGVSQSPRYKVAKRGQDVALRCDPISGHVSLFWYQQALGQGPEFLTYFQNEAQLDKSGLPSDRFFAERPEGSVSTLKIQRTQQEDSAVYLCASRLEWGREQFFGPGTRLTVL.

The chain joins TRBV4-2 to TRBJ2-7, with 11 bases lining up with TRBD2. Per the germline V gene, CDR1 is LGHNA and CDR2 is YNFKEQ. V shed 3 bases, J shed 2 bases, and the junction held 9 bases outside the gene matches. The CDR3 runs 17 residues. For the CDR3, the DNA is TGTGCCAGCAGCCAGGGTATGACTAGCGGGGACCCCTACGAGCAGTACTTC. Protein: CASSQGMTSGDPYEQYF.

The V gene is TRBV12-3 or TRBV12-4, the J gene TRBJ1-4; 12 bases match TRBD1. V dropped 6 bases and J dropped 10; count of bases not matched to a gene: 3. This CDR3 spans 13 amino acids. The CDR3 DNA sequence: TGTGCCAGCAGCGGGACAGGGGGCGCAAAACTGTTTTTT. It translates to CASSGTGGAKLFF.